This entry describes one TCR beta chain. In this sample, this clone turned up many times. The target of this receptor is not known. No clone much larger than this one lies a single base away; base qualities are absent. This sample is part of a study of OX40 agonist ivuxolimab in advanced cancers. Looking at the study overall: The costimulatory receptor OX40 (CD134) was targeted by ivuxolimab, a fully human IgG2 agonistic monoclonal antibody. Intravenous ivuxolimab was administered to patients every 2 weeks at six dose levels: 0.01, 0.1, 0.3, 1.5, 3 and 10 mg/kg. Of the 50 to 55 dose-escalation patients, hepatocellular carcinoma was present in 19, melanoma in roughly 15, renal cell carcinoma in 9 and head and neck cancer in 9. A male proportion of nearly 85% and a mean age of approximately 62 years, ranging from roughly 20 to 80, were recorded for the dose-escalation cohort. Partial responses occurred in three dose-escalation patients: two with cutaneous melanoma and one with hepatocellular carcinoma. The paper covers the monotherapy dose-escalation part of the phase I ivuxolimab trial, which included N of about 56 patients. Prior anti-PD-1, anti-PD-L1 or anti-CTLA-4 therapy was permitted, and checkpoint inhibitors had been received by more than 35% of dose-escalation patients. The purpose of peripheral TCRbeta sequencing was to test whether ivuxolimab changed TCR sequence diversity and led to clonal T-cell expansion. Results the study describes overall, beyond this receptor: At doses from 0.1 to 3.0 mg/kg, clonal expansion was seen in both CD4+ and CD8+ blood T cells between baseline and week 6. Which antigens the clonally expanded peripheral T cells were specific for was not determined. After ivuxolimab, expanded clones were on average more numerous among CD8+ T cells than among CD4+ T cells. In partial responders in the 0.1-3.0 mg/kg groups, normalized peripheral clonal expansion was found to be among the lowest, especially among CD8+ T cells. Low levels of normalized T-cell clonal expansion were also seen in some patients who did not respond.

From the cysteine up to the phenylalanine, the CDR3 has a length of 14 residues. The only DNA kept is the CDR3, 42 bases in frame from the first base. Germline trimming amounts to 5 bases on V and 3 bases on J, with 6 as the count of junction bases outside the gene matches. CDR1 MDHEN and CDR2 SYDVKM were looked up in the germline V gene. Patients with autoimmune disease history or receiving systemic immunosuppression were excluded from the trial. Peripheral blood for TCR sequencing was drawn from every dose cohort at baseline, at cycle 4 day 1 and at cycle 7 day 1. The samples were taken from a phase I, first-in-human, multicenter, open-label dose-escalation trial of ivuxolimab. The trial enrolled adults with locally advanced or metastatic head and neck squamous cell, hepatocellular, melanoma or renal cell carcinoma. CD4+ and CD8+ T cells were sorted separately from peripheral blood before TCR sequencing.

To sequence the TCRbeta CDR3 region, genomic DNA was isolated from the sorted cells. The immunoSEQ Assay was used to sequence the TCRbeta CDR3 regions. The table was pulled from immuneACCESS by TCRdb, which kept in-frame rearrangements only. Such tables lose some clones; where checked, under half of the loss comes from unresolved V genes, and the rest has no known cause. This sample comprises around 90,000 clones, 80% to 90% of them detected only once. The ten largest account for approximately 4.8% of the sample. The sequences come from CD4+ or CD8+ T cells sorted from blood, collected in a trial of the OX40 agonist ivuxolimab. The clonotype was recovered from an adult with an advanced solid tumor such as melanoma, head and neck, liver or kidney cancer. The rearrangement joined TRBV28 to TRBJ2-5, with TRBD2 identical over 7 junction bases. The CDR3 has the sequence CASSPRDYKETQYF. The bases read TGTGCCAGCAGTCCCCGGGACTACAAAGAGACCCAGTACTTC.